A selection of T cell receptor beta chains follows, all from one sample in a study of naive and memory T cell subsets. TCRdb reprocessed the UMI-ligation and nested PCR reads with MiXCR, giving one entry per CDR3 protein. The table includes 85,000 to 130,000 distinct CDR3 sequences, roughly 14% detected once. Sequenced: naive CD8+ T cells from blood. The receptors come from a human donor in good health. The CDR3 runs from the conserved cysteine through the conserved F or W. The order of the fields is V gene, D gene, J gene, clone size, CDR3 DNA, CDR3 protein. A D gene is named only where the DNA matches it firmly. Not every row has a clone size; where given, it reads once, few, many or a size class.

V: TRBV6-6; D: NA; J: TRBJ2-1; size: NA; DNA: TGTGCCAGCAGGTACAATGAGCAGTTCTTC; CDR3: CASRYNEQFF
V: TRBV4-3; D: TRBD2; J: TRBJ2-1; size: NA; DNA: TGCGCCAGCAGCCAAGATCGCGGGACTAGCGGCAATGAGCAGTTCTTC; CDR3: CASSQDRGTSGNEQFF
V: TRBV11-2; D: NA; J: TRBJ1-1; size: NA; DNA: TGTGCCAGCAGCTTCCCACTGGAAAAACTGAACACTGAAGCTTTCTTT; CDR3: CASSFPLEKLNTEAFF
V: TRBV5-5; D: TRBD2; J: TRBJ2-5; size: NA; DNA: TGTGCCAGCAGCATAGGACTAGCGGGAGGGCGAGAGACCCAGTACTTC; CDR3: CASSIGLAGGRETQYF
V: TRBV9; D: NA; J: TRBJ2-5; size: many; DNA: TGTGCCAGCAGCCCAACGCCGGGGCCCGGGGAAGAGACCCAGTACTTC; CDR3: CASSPTPGPGEETQYF
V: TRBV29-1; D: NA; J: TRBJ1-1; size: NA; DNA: TGCAGCGTTTCCGACGTTCAGGTACTGTGGGGTGAAGCTTTCTTT; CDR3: CSVSDVQVLWGEAFF
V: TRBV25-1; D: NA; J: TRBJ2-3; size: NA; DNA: TGTGCCAGCAATGGCCCCTGGGCGGGCACAGATACGCAGTATTTT; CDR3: CASNGPWAGTDTQYF
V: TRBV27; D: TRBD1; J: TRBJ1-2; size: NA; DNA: TGTGCCAGCAGGCCCGGACAGGAGTGGGGGTATGGCTACACCTTC; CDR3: CASRPGQEWGYGYTF
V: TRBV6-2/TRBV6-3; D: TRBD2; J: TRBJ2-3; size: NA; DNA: TGTGCCAGCACGGCGGGACTAACTACAGATACGCAGTATTTT; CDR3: CASTAGLTTDTQYF
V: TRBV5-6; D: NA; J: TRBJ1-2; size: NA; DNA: TGTGCCAGCAGCTTGGTTTCGGTAGAGCTCTATGGCTACACCTTC; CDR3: CASSLVSVELYGYTF
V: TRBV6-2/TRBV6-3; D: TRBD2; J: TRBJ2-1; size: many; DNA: TGTGCCAGCAGTTACGTGCGGGGGGGCATTAATGAGCAGTTCTTC; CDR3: CASSYVRGGINEQFF
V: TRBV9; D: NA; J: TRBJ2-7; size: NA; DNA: TGTGCCAGCAGCGTAGGTGGCTCCTCCTACTACGAGCAGTACTTC; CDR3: CASSVGGSSYYEQYF
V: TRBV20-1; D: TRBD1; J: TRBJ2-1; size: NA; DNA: TGCAGTGCTCAAGACAGGGTACGGTACAATGAGCAGTTCTTC; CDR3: CSAQDRVRYNEQFF
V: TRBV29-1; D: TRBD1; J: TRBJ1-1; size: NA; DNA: TGCAGCGTTCAGGGGGCTTGGGGTGAGACTGAAGCTTTCTTT; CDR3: CSVQGAWGETEAFF
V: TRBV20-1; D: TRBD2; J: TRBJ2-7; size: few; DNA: TGCAGTGCTAGAGATTTCCTAGCGGGGGAATACGAGCAGTACTTC; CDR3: CSARDFLAGEYEQYF
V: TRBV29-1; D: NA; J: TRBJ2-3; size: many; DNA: TGCAGCGCGCCACCCCCCGGGGCCACTACGGATACGCAGTATTTT; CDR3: CSAPPPGATTDTQYF
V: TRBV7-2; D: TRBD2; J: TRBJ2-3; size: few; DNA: TGTGCCACCAACCGGGGGGGGGCAGATACGCAGTATTTT; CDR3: CATNRGGADTQYF
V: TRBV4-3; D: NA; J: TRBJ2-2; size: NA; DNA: TGCGCCAGCAGCCAACCCATCGGGGGCGAAAACACCGGGGAGCTGTTTTTT; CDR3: CASSQPIGGENTGELFF
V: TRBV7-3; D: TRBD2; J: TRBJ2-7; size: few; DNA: TGTGCCAGCAGCTTATTTGGACTAGCGGGGTACGAGCAGTACTTC; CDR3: CASSLFGLAGYEQYF
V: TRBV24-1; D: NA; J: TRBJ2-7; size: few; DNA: TGTGCCACCAGTGATCCCCCCAACAGGGAGCAGTACTTC; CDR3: CATSDPPNREQYF
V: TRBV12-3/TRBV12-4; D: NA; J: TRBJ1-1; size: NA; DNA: TGTGCCAGCAGTTTAGTTGGGGAAGCTTTCTTT; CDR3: CASSLVGEAFF
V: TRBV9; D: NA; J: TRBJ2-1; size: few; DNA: TGTGCCAGCAGCGTAGGGGTAGGGTCATGGGAGCAGTTCTTC; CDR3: CASSVGVGSWEQFF
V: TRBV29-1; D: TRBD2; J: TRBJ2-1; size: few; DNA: TGCAGCGTTGAAACGGGAGGAATTAATAATGAGCAGTTCTTC; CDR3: CSVETGGINNEQFF
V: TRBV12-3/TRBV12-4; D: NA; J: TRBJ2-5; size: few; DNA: TGTGCCAGCAGAGGGGACCAAGAGACCCAGTACTTC; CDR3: CASRGDQETQYF
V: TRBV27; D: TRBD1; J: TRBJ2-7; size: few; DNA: TGTGCCAGCAGTTCGGGACAGGGGGACCACGAGCAGTACTTC; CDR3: CASSSGQGDHEQYF
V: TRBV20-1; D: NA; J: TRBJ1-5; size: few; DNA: TGCAGTGCTAGAGATAGGAGGGCCCGGAATTTCGAGCAGCCCCAGCATTTT; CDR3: CSARDRRARNFEQPQHF
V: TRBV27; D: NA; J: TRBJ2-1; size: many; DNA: TGTGCCAGCAGCCCCCGGGTTGATGAGCAGTTCTTC; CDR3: CASSPRVDEQFF
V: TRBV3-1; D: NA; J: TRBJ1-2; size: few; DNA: TGTGCCAGCAGCCAAGTCCAACCCGACAGGTGGCAGCATGGCTACACCTTC; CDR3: CASSQVQPDRWQHGYTF
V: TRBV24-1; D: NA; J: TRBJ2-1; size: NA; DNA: TGTGCCACCAGTGCATCAGAATCCTCCTACAATGAGCAGTTCTTC; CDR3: CATSASESSYNEQFF
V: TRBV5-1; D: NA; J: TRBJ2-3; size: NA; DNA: TGCGCCAGCAGCTTGTATAGCAACACAGATACGCAGTATTTT; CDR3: CASSLYSNTDTQYF
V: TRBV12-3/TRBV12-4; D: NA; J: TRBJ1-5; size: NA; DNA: TGTGCCAGCAGTTTAAAGAATCAGCCCCAGCATTTT; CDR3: CASSLKNQPQHF
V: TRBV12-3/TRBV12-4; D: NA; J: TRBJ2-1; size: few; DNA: TGTGCCAGCAGTTTAGGGGGAGAGGGGCAGTTCTTC; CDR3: CASSLGGEGQFF
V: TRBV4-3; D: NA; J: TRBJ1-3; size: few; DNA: TGCGCCAGCAGCCAAGATCGGTCAGATGGAAACACCATATATTTT; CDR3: CASSQDRSDGNTIYF
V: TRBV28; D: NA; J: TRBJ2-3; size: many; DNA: TGTGCCAGCAGTTTATATGGAGATACGCAGTATTTT; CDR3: CASSLYGDTQYF
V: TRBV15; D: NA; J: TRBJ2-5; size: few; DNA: TGTGCCACCGCGGCCGGGTCAAGTGAGGAGACCCAGTACTTT; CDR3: CATAAGSSEETQYF
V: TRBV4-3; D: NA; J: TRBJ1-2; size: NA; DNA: TGCGCCAGCAGCCACCCTGGCTATGGCTACACCTTC; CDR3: CASSHPGYGYTF
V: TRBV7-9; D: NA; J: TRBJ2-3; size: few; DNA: TGTGCCAGCAGCCCCGGGGCAGCCCTCACAGATACGCAGTATTTT; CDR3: CASSPGAALTDTQYF
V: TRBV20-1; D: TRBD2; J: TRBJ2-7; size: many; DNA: TGCAGTGCTGCCCCGAGACTAGCGGCCTACGAGCAGTACTTC; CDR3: CSAAPRLAAYEQYF
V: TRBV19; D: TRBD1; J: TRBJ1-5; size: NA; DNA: TGTGCCAGTACCACTGGGGGGACAGGCAATCAGCCCCAGCATTTT; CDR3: CASTTGGTGNQPQHF
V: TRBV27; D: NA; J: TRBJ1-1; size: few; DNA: TGTGCCAGCAGGTTCACAGGGTCTGAAGCTTTCTTT; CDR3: CASRFTGSEAFF
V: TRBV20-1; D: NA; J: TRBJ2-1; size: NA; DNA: TGCAGTGCTAGGAAGGAGTATGCCAATGAGCAGTTCTTC; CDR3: CSARKEYANEQFF
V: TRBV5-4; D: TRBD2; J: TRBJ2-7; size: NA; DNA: TGTGCCAGCAGCTTGGCCCGGGGGGGTAAGCACGAGCAGTACTTC; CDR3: CASSLARGGKHEQYF
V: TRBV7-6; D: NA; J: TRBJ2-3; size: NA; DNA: TGTGCCAGCAGCTCCAGGACCTCTCAATCCACAGATACGCAGTATTTT; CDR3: CASSSRTSQSTDTQYF
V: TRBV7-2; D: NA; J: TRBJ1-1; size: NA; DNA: TGTGCCAGCAGCTTAGGGCGGGGCTTGAACACTGAAGCTTTCTTT; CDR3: CASSLGRGLNTEAFF
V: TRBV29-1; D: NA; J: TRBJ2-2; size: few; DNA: TGCAGCGTTCGCGGGCCCACGAACACCGGGGAGCTGTTTTTT; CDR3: CSVRGPTNTGELFF
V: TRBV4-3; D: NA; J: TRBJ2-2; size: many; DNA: TGCGCCAGCAGCCAAGCCGGGAACACCGGGGAGCTGTTTTTT; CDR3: CASSQAGNTGELFF
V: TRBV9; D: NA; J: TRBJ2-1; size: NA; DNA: TGTGCCAGCAGCGTTCGGCCCCTCCACTACAATGAGCAGTTCTTC; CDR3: CASSVRPLHYNEQFF
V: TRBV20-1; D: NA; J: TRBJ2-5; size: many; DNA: TGCAGTGCTCGCTGGGGCCAAGAGACCCAGTACTTC; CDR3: CSARWGQETQYF